This TCR beta chain was profiled in a study of long-term antiretroviral therapy in people with HIV. Study results and caveats: Clones that had undergone expansion before ART prevailed in the repertoire throughout all time points. Compared with controls, HIV repertoires showed narrower CDR3 length ranges. ART-treated samples gained diversity yet remained below transplant donor controls.

The authors ran the immunoSEQ assay, v3.0, at survey level. Produced via immunoSEQ multiplex PCR; TCRdb's table is partial and in-frame only. The sample shows over 35,000 clones, around 85% of them seen only once. There were no participants with HIV treated outside the United States. The CDR3 is 13 amino acids. Deletions cut 4 bases from V and 4 bases from J, with 8 bases between. Per germline, CDR1 PRHDT and CDR2 FYEKMQ (reference sequence). As to this clone: No antigen is known for it.

The V call is TRBV13, the J call TRBJ1-5; TRBD1 is a possible D gene (6 bases). The receptor was isolated from a man in his late teens or twenties with HIV. The sample in question was unsorted PBMCs, obtained 1.5 years after starting antiretroviral therapy. The CDR3 reads CASSSQGNQPQHF. Written as DNA, the CDR3 is TGTGCCAGCAGCTCCCAGGGGAATCAGCCCCAGCATTTT.